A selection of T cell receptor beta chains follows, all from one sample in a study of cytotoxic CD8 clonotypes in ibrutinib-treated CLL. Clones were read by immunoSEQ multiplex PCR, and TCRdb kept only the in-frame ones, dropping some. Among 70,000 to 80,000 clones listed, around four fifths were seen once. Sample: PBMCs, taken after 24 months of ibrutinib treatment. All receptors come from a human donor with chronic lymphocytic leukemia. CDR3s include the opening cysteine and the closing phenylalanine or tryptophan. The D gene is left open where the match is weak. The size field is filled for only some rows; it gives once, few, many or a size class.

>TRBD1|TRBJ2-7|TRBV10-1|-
TGCGCCAGCAGTCCGATCAACCAATACAGGGGCGAGCAGTACTTC
CASSPINQYRGEQYF
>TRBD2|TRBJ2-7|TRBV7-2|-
TGTGCCAGCAGCTTAGCGCGGTGGGGGACTAGCGTAACCTACGAGCAGTACTTC
CASSLARWGTSVTYEQYF
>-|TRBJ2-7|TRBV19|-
TGTGCCAGTAGTAATGGTCACGCCGGGGACGAGCAGTACTTC
CASSNGHAGDEQYF
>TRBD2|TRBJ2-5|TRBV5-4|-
TGTGCCAGCAGCTTTCCTAGCGGAGGGGCGGAGACCCAGTACTTC
CASSFPSGGAETQYF
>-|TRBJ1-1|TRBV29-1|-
TGCAGCGTTGACAGAAACATGAACACTGAAGCTTTCTTT
CSVDRNMNTEAFF
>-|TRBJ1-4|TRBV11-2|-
TGTGCCAGCAGCTTAGATTCAGCTAATGAAAAACTGTTTTTT
CASSLDSANEKLFF
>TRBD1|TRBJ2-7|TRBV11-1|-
TGTGCCAGCAGCTACGGACAGGGGAGGGGATCGGAGTCCCTCTACGAGCAGTACTTC
CASSYGQGRGSESLYEQYF
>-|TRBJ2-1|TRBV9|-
TGTGCCAGCAGCGTATTTGCGAGCCGGAATGAGCAGTTCTTC
CASSVFASRNEQFF
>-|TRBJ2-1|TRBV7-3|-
TGTGCCAGCAGCTCACTGGGGAAAATGGGCAATGAGCAGTTCTTC
CASSSLGKMGNEQFF
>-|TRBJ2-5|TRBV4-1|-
TGCGCCAGCAGCCGAGGGCCGCAAGAGACCCAGTACTTC
CASSRGPQETQYF
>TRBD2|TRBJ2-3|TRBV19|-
TGTGCCAGTAGTTCCCGGACAGGACTAGCGGGAGGAAGAGATACGCAGTATTTT
CASSSRTGLAGGRDTQYF
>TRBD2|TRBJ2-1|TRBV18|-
TGTGCCAGCTCACCCCCGGGGACTAGCGACTACAATGAGCAGTTCTTC
CASSPPGTSDYNEQFF
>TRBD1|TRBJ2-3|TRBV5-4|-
TGTGCCAGCAGCCCACGGACAGGAACTGTTAGCACAGATACGCAGTATTTT
CASSPRTGTVSTDTQYF
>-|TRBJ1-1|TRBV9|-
TGTGCCAGCAGCCCTAGGGTCGGGGCGGGCACTGAAGCTTTCTTT
CASSPRVGAGTEAFF
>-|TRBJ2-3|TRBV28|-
TGTGCCAGCAGCCCCCTAGAGGAGCGGACAGATACGCAGTATTTT
CASSPLEERTDTQYF
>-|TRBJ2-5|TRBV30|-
TGTGCCTGGAGAGCCACTAGGGCTGGGGAGACCCAGTACTTC
CAWRATRAGETQYF
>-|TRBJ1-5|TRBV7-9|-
TGTGCCAGCAGCTTAGGGTCACTTAGCAATCAGCCCCAGCATTTT
CASSLGSLSNQPQHF
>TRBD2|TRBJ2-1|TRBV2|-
TGTGCCGGGGGGGGAAGGGTGAATGAGCAGTTCTTC
CAGGGRVNEQFF
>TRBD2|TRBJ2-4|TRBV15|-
TGTGCCACCAGCAGAGACGGACTAGCTTGGAACTTC
CATSRDGLAWNF
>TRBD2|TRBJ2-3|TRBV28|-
TGTGCCAGCAGTCTAGCGGGAGGGCCAAGGGCAGATACGCAGTATTTT
CASSLAGGPRADTQYF
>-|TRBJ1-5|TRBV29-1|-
TGCAGCGTTGCAACCGAGGGCAATCAGCCCCAGCATTTT
CSVATEGNQPQHF
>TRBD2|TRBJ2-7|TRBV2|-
TGTGCCAGTACCGGACTAGCGGGAGGCGAGCAGTACTTC
CASTGLAGGEQYF
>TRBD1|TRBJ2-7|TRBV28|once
TGTGCCAGCAGTTCAATACAGGGGACCTACGAGCAGTACTTC
CASSSIQGTYEQYF
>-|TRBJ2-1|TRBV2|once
TGTGCCAGCAGTCGACAGGACCTGTTCTTC
CASSRQDLFF
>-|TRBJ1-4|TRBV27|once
TGTGCCAGCAGTTTAAGAGGGCGGGTTAAGAATGAAAAACTGTTTTTT
CASSLRGRVKNEKLFF
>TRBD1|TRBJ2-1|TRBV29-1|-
TGCAGCGTTGGGTGGACAGGGTCCATTCGTCCTGAGCAGTTCTTC
CSVGWTGSIRPEQFF
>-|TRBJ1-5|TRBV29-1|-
TGCAGCGTTCGCAAGGAGGGAAATCAGCCCCAGCATTTT
CSVRKEGNQPQHF
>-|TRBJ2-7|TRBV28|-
TGTGCCAGCAGTTCCCAACGGAAGGGGACCCTCTACGAGCAGTACTTC
CASSSQRKGTLYEQYF
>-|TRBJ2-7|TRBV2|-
TGTGCCAGCAAAGATACGAACTCCTACGAGCAGTACTTC
CASKDTNSYEQYF
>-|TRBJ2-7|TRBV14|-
TGTGCCAGCAGCCAAGATCTCCGGGGGCAAGGGTACGAGCAGTACTTC
CASSQDLRGQGYEQYF
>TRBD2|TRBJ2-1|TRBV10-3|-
TGTGCGTCGCGGGGGGCACTAGCTGTCGATGAGCAGTTCTTC
CASRGALAVDEQFF
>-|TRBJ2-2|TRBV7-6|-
TGTGCCAGCAGCTTAGAACAATTGAGGACGGGGAACACCGGGGAGCTGTTTTTT
CASSLEQLRTGNTGELFF
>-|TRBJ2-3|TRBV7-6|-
TGTGCCAGCAGCTTAGCGTTGGGGGCGGTTGGCACAGATACGCAGTATTTT
CASSLALGAVGTDTQYF
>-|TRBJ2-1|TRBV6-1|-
TGTGCCAGCAGTGATCTCCCTGGGGAGGTTAAGTTCTTC
CASSDLPGEVKFF
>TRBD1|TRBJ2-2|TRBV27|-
TGTGCCAGCAGTGTACAGGGGCCGAACACCGGGGAGCTGTTTTTT
CASSVQGPNTGELFF
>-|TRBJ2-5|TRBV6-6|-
TGTGCCAGCAGCCTTAAAGAGACCCAGTACTTC
CASSLKETQYF
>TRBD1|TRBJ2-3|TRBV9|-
TGTGCCAGCAGCCCAACCACAGGGGTCCTTAGCACAGATACGCAGTATTTT
CASSPTTGVLSTDTQYF
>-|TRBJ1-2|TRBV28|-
TGTGCCAGCAGGGGCAGCTATGGCTACACCTTC
CASRGSYGYTF
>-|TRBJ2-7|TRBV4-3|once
TGCGCCAGCAGCCAAGATCGGGGACGGAACTACGAGCAGTACTTC
CASSQDRGRNYEQYF
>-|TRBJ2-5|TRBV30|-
TGTGCCTGGAGTGTACGAGAGACCCAGTACTTC
CAWSVRETQYF
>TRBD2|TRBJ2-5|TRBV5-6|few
TGTGCCAGCAGCTTATCGACTAGCGGGATGATAGGGACCCAGTACTTC
CASSLSTSGMIGTQYF
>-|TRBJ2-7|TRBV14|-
TGTGCCAGCAGCCAAGTTAAGGGGTCGGGTCGGGACTCCTACGAGCAGTACTTC
CASSQVKGSGRDSYEQYF
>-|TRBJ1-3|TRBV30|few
TGTGCCTGGAGGGAAAAGGGTCTAGGAAACACCATATATTTT
CAWREKGLGNTIYF
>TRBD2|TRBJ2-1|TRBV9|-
TGTGCCAGCAGCGTAGCCGGGACTAGCGGGACCCCCAGCTACAATGAGCAGTTCTTC
CASSVAGTSGTPSYNEQFF
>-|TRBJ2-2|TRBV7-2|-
TGTGCCAGCAGCCGGAGCGGGTCGAACACCGGGGAGCTGTTTTTT
CASSRSGSNTGELFF
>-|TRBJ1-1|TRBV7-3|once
TGTGCCAGCAGCCCGACAGCCCAGGGAAGCGCTTTCTTT
CASSPTAQGSAFF
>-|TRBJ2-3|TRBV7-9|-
TGTGCCAGCAGCTCGACCTTCACAGATACGCAGTATTTT
CASSSTFTDTQYF
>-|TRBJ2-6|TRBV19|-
TGTGCCAGTAGTACCGACAAATCTGGGGCCAACGTCCTGACTTTC
CASSTDKSGANVLTF
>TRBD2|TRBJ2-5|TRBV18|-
TGTGCCAGCTCACCGGGACTAGCGGGAGAGACCCAGTACTTC
CASSPGLAGETQYF
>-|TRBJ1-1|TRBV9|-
TGTGCCAGCAGCGTAAAACCGACAGCGAACACTGAAGCTTTCTTT
CASSVKPTANTEAFF
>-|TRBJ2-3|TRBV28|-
TGTGCCAGCAACGAGAGGGTTGGCACAGATACGCAGTATTTT
CASNERVGTDTQYF
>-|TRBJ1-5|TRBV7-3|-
TGTGCCAGCAGCTTAAGGTGGCCCCAGCATTTT
CASSLRWPQHF